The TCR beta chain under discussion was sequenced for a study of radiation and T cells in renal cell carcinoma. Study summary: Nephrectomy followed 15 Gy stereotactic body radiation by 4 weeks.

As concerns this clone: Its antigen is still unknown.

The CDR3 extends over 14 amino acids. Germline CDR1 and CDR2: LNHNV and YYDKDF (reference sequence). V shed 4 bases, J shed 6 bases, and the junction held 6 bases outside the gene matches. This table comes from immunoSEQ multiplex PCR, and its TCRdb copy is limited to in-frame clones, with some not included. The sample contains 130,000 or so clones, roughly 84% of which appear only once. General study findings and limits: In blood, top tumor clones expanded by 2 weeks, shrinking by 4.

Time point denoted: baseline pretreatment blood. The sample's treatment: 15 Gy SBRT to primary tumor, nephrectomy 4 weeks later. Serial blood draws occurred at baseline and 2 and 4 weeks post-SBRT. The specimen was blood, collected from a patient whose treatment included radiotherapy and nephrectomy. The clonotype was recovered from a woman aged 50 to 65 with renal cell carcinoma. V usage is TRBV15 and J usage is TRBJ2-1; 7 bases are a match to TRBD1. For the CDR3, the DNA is TGTGCCACCAGCAAACGAACAGGGGCCAATGAGCAGTTCTTC. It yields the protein CATSKRTGANEQFF.